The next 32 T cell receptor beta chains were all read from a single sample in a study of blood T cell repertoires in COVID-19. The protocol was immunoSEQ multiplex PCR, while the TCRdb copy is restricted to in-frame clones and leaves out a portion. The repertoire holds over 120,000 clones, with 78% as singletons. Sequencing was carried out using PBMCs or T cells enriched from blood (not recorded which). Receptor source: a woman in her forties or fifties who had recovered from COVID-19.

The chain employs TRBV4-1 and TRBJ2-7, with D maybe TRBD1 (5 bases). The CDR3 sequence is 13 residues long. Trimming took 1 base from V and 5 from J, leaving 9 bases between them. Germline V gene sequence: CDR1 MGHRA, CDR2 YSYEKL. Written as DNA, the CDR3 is TGCGCCAGCAGCCAAGGACAGAACCACGAGCAGTACTTC. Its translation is CASSQGQNHEQYF.

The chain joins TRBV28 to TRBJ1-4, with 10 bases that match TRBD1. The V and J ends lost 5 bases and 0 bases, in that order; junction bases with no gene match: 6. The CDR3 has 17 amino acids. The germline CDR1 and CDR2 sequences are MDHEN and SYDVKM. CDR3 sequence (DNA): TGTGCCAGCAGTCCAAGGACAGGGGGGGCAACTAATGAAAAACTGTTTTTT. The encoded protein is CASSPRTGGATNEKLFF.

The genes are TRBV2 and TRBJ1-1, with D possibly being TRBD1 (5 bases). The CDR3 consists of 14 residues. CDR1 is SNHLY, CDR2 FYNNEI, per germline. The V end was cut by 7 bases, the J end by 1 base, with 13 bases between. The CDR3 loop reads CASTLQGANTEAFF. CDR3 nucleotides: TGTGCCAGCACCCTCCAGGGTGCGAACACTGAAGCTTTCTTT. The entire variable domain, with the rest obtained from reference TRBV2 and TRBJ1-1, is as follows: EPEVTQTPSHQVTQMGQEVILRCVPISNHLYFYWYRQILGQKVEFLVSFYNNEISEKSEIFDDQFSVERPDGSNFTLKIRSTKLEDSAMYFCASTLQGANTEAFFGQGTRLTVV.

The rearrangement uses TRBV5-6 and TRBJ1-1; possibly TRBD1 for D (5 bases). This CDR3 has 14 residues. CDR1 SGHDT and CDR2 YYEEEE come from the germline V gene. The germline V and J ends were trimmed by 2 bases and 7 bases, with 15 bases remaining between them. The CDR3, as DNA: TGTGCCAGCAGCTTTAGGAGGGGCTCGGGTGAAGCTTTCTTT. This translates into CASSFRRGSGEAFF.

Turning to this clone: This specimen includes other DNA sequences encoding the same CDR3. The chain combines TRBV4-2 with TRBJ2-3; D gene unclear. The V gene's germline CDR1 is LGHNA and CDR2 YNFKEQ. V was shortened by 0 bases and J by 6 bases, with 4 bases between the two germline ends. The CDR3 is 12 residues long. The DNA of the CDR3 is TGTGCCAGCAGCCAAGACCGGGATACGCAGTATTTT. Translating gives CASSQDRDTQYF.

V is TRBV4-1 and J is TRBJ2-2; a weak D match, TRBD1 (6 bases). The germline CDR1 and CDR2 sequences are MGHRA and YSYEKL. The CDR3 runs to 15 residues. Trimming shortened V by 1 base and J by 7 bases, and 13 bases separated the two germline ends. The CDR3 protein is CASSQGSTGNGELFF. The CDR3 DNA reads TGCGCCAGCAGCCAAGGATCGACAGGCAACGGGGAGCTGTTTTTT.

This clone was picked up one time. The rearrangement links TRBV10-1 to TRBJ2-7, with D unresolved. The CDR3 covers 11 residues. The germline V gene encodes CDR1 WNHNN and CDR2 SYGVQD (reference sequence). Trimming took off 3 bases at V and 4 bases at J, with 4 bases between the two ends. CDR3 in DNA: TGCGCCAGCAGTGAAATATACGAGCAGTACGTC. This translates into CASSEIYEQYV.

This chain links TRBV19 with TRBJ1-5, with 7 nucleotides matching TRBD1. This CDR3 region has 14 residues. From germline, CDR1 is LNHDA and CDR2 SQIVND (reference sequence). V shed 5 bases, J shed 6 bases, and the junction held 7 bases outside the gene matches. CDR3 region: CASSEGAQGQPQHF. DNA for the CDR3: TGTGCCAGTAGTGAGGGGGCGCAGGGTCAGCCCCAGCATTTT.

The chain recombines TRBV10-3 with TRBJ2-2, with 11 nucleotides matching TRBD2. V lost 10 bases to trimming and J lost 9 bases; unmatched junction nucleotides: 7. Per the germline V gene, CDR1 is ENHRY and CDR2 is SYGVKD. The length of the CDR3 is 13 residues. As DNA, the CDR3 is TGTGCCACCTTAGCGGGGGGGACCCGGGAGCTGTTTTTT. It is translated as CATLAGGTRELFF.

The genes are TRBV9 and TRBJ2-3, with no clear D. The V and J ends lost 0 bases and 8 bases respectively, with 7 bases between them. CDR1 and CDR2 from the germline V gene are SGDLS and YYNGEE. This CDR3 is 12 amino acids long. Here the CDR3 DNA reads TGTGCCAGCAGCGTAGCGCAGTCTACGCAGTATTTT. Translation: CASSVAQSTQYF.

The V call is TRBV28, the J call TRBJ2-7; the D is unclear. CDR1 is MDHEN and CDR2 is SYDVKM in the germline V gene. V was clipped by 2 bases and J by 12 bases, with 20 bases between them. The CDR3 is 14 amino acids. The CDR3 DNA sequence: TGTGCCAGCAGTTTACAGCCCGAGGCCCCTATCGCGTACGTC. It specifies CASSLQPEAPIAYV.

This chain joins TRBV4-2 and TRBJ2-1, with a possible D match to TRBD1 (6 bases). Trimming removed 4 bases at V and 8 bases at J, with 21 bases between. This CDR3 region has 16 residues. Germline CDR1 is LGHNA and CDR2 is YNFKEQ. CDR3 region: CASSLTRDTLRYEQFF. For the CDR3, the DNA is TGTGCCAGCAGCCTTACTCGGGACACTCTCCGGTATGAGCAGTTCTTC.

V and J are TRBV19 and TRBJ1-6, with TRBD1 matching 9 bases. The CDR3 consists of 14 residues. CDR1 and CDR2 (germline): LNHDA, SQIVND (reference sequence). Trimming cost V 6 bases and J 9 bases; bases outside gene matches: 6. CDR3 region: CASSRTGEASPLHF. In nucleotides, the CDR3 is TGTGCCAGTAGCCGGACAGGGGAGGCTTCACCCCTCCACTTT.

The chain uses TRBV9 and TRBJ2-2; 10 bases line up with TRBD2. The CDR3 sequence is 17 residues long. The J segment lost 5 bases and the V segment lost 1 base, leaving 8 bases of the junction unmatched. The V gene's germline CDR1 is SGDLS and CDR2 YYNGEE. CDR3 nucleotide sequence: TGTGCCAGCAGCGTATCGGCTAGCGGGGGTGGGACCGGGGAGCTGTTTTTT. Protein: CASSVSASGGGTGELFF. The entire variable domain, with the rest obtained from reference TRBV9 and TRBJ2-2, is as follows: DSGVTQTPKHLITATGQRVTLRCSPRSGDLSVYWYQQSLDQGLQFLIQYYNGEERAKGNILERFSAQQFPDLHSELNLSSLELGDSALYFCASSVSASGGGTGELFFGEGSRLTVL.

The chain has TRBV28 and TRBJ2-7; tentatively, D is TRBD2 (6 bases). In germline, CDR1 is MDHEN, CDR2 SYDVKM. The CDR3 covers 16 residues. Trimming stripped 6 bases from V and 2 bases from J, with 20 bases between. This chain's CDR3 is CASRLGGGSGTYEQYF. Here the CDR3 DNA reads TGTGCCAGCAGATTGGGGGGTGGGTCGGGTACCTACGAGCAGTACTTC.

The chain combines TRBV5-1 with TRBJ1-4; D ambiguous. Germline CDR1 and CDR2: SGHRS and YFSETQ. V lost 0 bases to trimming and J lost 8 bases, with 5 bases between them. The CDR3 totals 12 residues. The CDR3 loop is CASSLAGEKLFF. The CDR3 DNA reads TGCGCCAGCAGCTTGGCAGGCGAAAAACTGTTTTTT.

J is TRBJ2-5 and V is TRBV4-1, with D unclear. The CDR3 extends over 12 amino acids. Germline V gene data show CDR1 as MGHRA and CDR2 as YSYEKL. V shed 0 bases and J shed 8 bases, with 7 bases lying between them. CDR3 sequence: CASSQELSTQYF. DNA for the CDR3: TGCGCCAGCAGCCAAGAGCTGAGTACCCAGTACTTC.

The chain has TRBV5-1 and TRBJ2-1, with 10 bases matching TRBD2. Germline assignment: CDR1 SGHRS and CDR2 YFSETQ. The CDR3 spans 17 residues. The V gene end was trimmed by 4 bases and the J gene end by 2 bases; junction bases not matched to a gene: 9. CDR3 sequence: CASSTVQRGGPYNEQFF. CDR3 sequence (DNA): TGCGCCAGCAGCACTGTACAGCGGGGGGGCCCCTACAATGAGCAGTTCTTC.

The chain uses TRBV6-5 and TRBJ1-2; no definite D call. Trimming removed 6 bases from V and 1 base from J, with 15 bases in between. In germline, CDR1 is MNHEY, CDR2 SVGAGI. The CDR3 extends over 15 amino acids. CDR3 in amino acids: CASRGRTKNNYGYTF. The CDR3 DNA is TGTGCCAGCAGAGGGAGGACCAAAAATAACTATGGCTACACCTTC.

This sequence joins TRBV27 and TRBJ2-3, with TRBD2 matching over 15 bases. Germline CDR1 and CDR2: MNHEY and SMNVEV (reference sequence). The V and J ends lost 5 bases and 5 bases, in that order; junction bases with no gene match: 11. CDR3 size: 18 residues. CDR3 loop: CASSPARTSGGAVDTQYF. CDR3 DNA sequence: TGTGCCAGCAGTCCGGCTCGGACTAGCGGGGGGGCAGTAGATACGCAGTATTTT.

The CDR3 loop reads CASSFGGRAEGTEAFF. DNA of the CDR3: TGTGCCAGCAGTTTTGGGGGCAGGGCCGAGGGCACTGAAGCTTTCTTT. The rearrangement uses TRBV28 and TRBJ1-1, with D possibly matching TRBD1 (6 bases). This CDR3 is built from 16 residues. The germline gives CDR1 MDHEN, CDR2 SYDVKM. Trimming shortened V by 3 bases and J by 4 bases, and 18 bases separated the two germline ends.

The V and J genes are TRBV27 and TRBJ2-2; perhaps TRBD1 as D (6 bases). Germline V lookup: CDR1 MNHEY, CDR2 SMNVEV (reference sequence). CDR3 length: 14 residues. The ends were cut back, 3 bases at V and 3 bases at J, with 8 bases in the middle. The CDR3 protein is CASSLGAYTGELFF. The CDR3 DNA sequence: TGTGCCAGCAGTTTGGGGGCCTACACCGGGGAGCTGTTTTTT.

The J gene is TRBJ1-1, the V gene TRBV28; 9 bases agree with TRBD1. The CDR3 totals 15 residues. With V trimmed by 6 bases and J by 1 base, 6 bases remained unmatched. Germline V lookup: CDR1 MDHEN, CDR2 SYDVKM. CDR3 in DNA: TGTGCCAGCAGCCCCCCGACAGGGGGGAACACTGAAGCTTTCTTT. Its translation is CASSPPTGGNTEAFF. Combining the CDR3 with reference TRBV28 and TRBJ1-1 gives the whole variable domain DVKVTQSSRYLVKRTGEKVFLECVQDMDHENMFWYRQDPGLGLRLIYFSYDVKMKEKGDIPEGYSVSREKKERFSLILESASTNQTSMYLCASSPPTGGNTEAFFGQGTRLTVV.

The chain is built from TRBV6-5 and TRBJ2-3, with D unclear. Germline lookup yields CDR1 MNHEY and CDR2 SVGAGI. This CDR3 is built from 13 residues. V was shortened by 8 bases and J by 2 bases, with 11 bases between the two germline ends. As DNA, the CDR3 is TGTGCCAGCGGGTCTCAGGCCACAGATACGCAGTATTTT. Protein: CASGSQATDTQYF.

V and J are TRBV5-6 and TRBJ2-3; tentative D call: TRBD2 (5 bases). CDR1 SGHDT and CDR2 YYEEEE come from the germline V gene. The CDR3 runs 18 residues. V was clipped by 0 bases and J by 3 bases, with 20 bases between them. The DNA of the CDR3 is TGTGCCAGCAGCTTGGCGGGGTCTGGGGTGTGGAATACAGATACGCAGTATTTT. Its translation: CASSLAGSGVWNTDTQYF.

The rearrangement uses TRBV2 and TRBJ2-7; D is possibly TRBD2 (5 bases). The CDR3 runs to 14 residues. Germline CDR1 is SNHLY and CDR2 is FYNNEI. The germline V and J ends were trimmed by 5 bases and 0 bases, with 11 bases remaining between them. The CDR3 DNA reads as TGTGCCAGCAGTATGGACGGAGGCTCCTACGAGCAGTACTTC. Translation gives CASSMDGGSYEQYF.

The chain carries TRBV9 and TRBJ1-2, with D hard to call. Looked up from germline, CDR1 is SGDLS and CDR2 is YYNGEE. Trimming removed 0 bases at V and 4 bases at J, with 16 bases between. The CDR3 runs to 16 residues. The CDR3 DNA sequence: TGTGCCAGCAGCGTAGAAGCAGGTACCTCCGGCTATGGCTACACCTTC. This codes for CASSVEAGTSGYGYTF.

In DNA form, the CDR3 reads TGTGCCAGCAGCGTTAAAGCGCAAGATACGCAGTATTTT. The encoded protein is CASSVKAQDTQYF. The chain has TRBV9 and TRBJ2-3; the D is unclear. Germline V gene data show CDR1 as SGDLS and CDR2 as YYNGEE. Trimming removed 2 bases at V and 5 bases at J, with 9 bases between. CDR3 length: 13 residues. Supplemented by reference TRBV9 and TRBJ2-3, the full variable domain reads DSGVTQTPKHLITATGQRVTLRCSPRSGDLSVYWYQQSLDQGLQFLIQYYNGEERAKGNILERFSAQQFPDLHSELNLSSLELGDSALYFCASSVKAQDTQYFGPGTRLTVL.

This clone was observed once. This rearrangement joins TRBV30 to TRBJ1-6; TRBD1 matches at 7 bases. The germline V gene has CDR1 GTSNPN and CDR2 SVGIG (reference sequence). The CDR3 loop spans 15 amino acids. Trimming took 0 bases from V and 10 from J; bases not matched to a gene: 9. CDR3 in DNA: TGTGCCTGGAGTGTACTGGAGGGGGCAGAATCACCCCTCCACTTT. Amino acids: CAWSVLEGAESPLHF.

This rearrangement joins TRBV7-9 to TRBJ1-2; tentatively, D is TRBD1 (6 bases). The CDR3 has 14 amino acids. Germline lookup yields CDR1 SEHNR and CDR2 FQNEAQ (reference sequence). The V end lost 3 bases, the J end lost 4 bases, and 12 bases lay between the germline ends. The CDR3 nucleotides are TGTGCCAGCAGCTTCCCAGGGGAAGGCTATGGCTACACCTTC. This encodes CASSFPGEGYGYTF.

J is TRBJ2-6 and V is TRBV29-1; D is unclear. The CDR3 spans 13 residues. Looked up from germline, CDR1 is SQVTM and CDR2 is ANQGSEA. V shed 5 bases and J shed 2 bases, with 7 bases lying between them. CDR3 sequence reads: CSVRVAGANVLTF. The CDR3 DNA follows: TGCAGCGTTCGGGTAGCTGGGGCCAACGTCCTGACTTTC.

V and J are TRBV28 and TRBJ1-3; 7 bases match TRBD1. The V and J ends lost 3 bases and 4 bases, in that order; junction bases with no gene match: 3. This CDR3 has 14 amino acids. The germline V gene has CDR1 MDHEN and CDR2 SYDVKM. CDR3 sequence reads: CASSFIGGGNTIYF. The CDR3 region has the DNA TGTGCCAGCAGTTTCATAGGGGGCGGAAACACCATATATTTT.